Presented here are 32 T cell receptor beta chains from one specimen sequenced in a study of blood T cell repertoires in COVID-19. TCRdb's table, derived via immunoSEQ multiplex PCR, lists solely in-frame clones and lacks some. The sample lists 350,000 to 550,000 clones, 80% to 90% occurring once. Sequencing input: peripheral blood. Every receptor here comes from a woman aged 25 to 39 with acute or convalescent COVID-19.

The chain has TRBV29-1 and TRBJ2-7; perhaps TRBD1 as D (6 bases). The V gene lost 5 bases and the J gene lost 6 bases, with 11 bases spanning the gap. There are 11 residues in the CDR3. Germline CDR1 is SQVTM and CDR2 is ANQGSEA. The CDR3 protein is CSVWQGREQYF. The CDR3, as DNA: TGCAGCGTTTGGCAGGGGCGCGAGCAGTACTTC.

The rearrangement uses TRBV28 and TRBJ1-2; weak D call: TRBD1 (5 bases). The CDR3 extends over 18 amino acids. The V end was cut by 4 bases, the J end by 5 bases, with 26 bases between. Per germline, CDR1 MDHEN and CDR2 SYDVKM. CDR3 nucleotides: TGTGCCAGCAGTTCTTATTCCAATACTCGCTCAGGGCGGTATGGCTACACCTTC. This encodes CASSSYSNTRSGRYGYTF.

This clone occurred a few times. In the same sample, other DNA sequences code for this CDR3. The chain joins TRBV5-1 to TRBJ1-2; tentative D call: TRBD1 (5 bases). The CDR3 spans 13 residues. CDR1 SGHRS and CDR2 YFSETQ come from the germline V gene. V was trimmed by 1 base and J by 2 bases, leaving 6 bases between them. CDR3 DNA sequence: TGCGCCAGCAGCTTGCGGGGGAACTATGGCTACACCTTC. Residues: CASSLRGNYGYTF.

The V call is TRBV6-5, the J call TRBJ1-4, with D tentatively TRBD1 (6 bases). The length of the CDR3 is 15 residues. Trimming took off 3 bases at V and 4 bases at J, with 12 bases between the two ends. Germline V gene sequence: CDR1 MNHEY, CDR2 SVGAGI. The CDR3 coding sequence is TGTGCCAGCAGTTATCAGGGGCTGGATAATGAAAAACTGTTTTTT. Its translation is CASSYQGLDNEKLFF.

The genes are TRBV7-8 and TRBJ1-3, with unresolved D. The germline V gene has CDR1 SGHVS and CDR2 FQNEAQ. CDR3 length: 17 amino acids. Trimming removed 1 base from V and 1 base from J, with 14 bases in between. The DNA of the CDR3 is TGTGCCAGCAGCTTAGTCCGATTAGATGCATCTGGAAACACCATATATTTT. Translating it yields CASSLVRLDASGNTIYF.

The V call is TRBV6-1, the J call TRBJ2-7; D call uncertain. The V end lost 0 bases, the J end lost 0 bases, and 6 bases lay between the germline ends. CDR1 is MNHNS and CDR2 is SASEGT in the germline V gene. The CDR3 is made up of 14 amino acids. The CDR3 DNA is TGTGCCAGCAGTGAAGCGTGGAGCTCCTACGAGCAGTACTTC. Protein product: CASSEAWSSYEQYF.

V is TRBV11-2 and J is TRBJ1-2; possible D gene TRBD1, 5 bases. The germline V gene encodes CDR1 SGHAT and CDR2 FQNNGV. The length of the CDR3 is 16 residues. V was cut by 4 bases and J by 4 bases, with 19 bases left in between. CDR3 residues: CASSSGGGASFYGYTF. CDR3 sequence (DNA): TGTGCCAGCAGCTCAGGCGGAGGGGCCTCATTCTATGGCTACACCTTC.

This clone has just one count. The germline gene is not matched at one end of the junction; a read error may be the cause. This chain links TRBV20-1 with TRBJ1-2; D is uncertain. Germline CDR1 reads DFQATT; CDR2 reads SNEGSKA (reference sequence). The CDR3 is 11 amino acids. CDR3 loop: CSARDGDQRRF. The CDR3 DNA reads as TGCAGTGCTAGAGACGGGGATCAAAGGAGATTC.

CDR3 in amino acids: CASSSGGSGTVDYGYTF. The CDR3 DNA sequence: TGTGCCAGCAGTTCCGGAGGATCCGGGACAGTAGACTATGGCTACACCTTC. V gene TRBV28 combines with J gene TRBJ1-2, with 7 bases fitting TRBD1. Trimming cost V 4 bases and J 3 bases; bases outside gene matches: 14. Germline V gives CDR1 MDHEN, CDR2 SYDVKM. The CDR3 sequence is 17 residues long.

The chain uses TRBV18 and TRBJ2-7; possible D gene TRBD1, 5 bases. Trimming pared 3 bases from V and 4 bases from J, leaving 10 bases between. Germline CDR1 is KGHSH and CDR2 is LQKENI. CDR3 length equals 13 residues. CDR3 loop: CASSPQGWYEQYF. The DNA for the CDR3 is TGTGCCAGCTCACCGCAGGGTTGGTACGAGCAGTACTTC.

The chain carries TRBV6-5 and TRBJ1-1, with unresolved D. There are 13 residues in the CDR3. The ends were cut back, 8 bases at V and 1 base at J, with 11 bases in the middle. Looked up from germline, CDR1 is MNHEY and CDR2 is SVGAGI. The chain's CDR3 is CASVISTNTEAFF. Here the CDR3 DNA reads TGTGCCAGCGTGATTTCTACGAACACTGAAGCTTTCTTT.

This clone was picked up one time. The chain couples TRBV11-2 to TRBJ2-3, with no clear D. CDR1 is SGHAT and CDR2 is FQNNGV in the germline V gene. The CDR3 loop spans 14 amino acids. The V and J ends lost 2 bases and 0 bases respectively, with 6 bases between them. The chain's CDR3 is CASSLSVSTDTQYF. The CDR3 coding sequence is TGTGCCAGCAGCTTATCCGTTAGCACAGATACGCAGTATTTT.

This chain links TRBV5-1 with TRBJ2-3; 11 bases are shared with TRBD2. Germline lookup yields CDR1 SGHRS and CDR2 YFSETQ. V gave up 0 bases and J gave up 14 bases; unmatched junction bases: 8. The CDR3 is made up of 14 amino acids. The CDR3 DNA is TGCGCCAGCAGCTTGGGTCTAGCGGGGGGTCGATGGTATTTT. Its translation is CASSLGLAGGRWYF.

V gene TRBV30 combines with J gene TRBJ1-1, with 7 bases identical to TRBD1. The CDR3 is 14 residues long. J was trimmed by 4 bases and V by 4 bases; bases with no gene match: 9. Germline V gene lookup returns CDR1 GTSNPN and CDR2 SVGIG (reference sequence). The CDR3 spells CAWTGDRATTEAFF. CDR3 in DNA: TGTGCCTGGACCGGCGACAGGGCAACCACTGAAGCTTTCTTT.

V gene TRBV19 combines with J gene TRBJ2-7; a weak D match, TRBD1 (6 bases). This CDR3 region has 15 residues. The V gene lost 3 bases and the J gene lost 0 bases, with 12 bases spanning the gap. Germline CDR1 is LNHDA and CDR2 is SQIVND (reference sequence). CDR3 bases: TGTGCCAGTAGTATTAGCTTGGACAGCTCCTACGAGCAGTACTTC. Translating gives CASSISLDSSYEQYF.

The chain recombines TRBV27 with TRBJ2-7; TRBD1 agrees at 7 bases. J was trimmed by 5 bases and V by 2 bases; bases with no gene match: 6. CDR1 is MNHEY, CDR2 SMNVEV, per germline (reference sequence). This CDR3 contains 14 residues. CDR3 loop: CASSLRDSDNEQYF. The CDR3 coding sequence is TGTGCCAGCAGTTTAAGGGACAGCGACAACGAGCAGTACTTC.

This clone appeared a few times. The CDR3 here is CASSFGNTGELFF. In nucleotides, the CDR3 is TGTGCCAGCAGCTTCGGGAATACCGGGGAGCTGTTTTTT. The chain recombines TRBV5-6 with TRBJ2-2; a weak D match, TRBD2 (5 bases). The germline V and J ends were trimmed by 2 bases and 5 bases, with 7 bases remaining between them. In germline, CDR1 is SGHDT, CDR2 YYEEEE. CDR3 length equals 13 residues.

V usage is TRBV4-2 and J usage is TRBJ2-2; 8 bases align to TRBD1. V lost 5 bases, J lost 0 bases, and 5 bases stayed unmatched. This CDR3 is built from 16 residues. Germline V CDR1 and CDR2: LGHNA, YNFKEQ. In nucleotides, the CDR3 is TGTGCCAGCAGCATGCGGACAGGGACGAACACCGGGGAGCTGTTTTTT. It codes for CASSMRTGTNTGELFF.

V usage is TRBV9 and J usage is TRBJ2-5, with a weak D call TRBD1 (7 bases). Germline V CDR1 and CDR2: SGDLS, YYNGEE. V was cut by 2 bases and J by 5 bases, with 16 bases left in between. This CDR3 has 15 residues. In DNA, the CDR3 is TGTGCCAGCAGCGTTTCGGGCAGGGGGAGGGAGACCCAGTACTTC. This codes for CASSVSGRGRETQYF.

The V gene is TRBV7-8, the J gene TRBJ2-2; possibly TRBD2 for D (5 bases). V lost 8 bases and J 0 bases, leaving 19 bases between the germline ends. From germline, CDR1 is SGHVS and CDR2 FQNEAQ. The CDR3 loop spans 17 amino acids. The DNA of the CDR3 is TGTGCCAGCTTGGTCTCTACGGGATTCGCGAACACCGGGGAGCTGTTTTTT. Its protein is CASLVSTGFANTGELFF.

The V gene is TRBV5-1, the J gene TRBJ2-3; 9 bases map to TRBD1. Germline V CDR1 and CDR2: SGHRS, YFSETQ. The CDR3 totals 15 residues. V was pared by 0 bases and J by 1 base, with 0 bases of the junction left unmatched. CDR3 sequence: CASSLGQGGTDTQYF. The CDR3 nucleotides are TGCGCCAGCAGCTTGGGACAGGGGGGCACAGATACGCAGTATTTT.

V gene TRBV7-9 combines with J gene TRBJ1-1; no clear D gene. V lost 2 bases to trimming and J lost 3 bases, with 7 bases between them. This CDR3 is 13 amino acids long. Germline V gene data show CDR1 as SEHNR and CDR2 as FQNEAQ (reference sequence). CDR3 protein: CASSLLRHTEAFF. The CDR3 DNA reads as TGTGCCAGCAGCTTATTGCGGCACACTGAAGCTTTCTTT.

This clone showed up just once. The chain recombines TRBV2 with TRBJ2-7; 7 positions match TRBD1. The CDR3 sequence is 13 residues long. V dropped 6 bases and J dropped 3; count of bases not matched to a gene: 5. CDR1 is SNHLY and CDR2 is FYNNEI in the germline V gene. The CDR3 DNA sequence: TGTGCCAGCAGAACGGGACAGAACTACGAGCAGTACTTC. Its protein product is CASRTGQNYEQYF.

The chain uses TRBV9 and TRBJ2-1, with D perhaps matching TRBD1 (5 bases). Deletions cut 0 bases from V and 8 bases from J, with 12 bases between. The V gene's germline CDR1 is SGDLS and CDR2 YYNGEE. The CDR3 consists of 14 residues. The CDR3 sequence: CASSVVGLGHEQFF. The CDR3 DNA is TGTGCCAGCAGCGTAGTTGGATTGGGGCATGAGCAGTTCTTC.

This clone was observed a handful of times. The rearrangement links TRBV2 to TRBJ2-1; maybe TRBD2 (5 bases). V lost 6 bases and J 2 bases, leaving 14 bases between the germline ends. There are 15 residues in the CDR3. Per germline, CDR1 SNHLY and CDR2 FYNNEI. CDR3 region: CASREDRYTYNEQFF. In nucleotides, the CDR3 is TGTGCCAGCAGGGAGGACCGCTACACCTACAATGAGCAGTTCTTC.

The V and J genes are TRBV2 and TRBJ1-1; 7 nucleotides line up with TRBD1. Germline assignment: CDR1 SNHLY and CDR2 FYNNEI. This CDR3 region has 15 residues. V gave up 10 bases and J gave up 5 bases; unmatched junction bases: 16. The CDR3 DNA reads TGTGCCACCGCCTTAAGTAGGGACAGCATGACTGAAGCTTTCTTT. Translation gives CATALSRDSMTEAFF. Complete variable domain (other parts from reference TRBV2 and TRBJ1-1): EPEVTQTPSHQVTQMGQEVILRCVPISNHLYFYWYRQILGQKVEFLVSFYNNEISEKSEIFDDQFSVERPDGSNFTLKIRSTKLEDSAMYFCATALSRDSMTEAFFGQGTRLTVV.

The CDR3 DNA follows: TGTGCCAGCAGCCAAGGTGTCAGGGAAGAGACCCAGTACTTC. Protein sequence: CASSQGVREETQYF. The chain joins TRBV3-1 (or the pseudogene TRBV3-2) to TRBJ2-5; D is perhaps TRBD1 (5 bases). CDR3 length equals 14 residues. Trimming stripped 1 base from V and 3 bases from J, with 9 bases between. CDR1 LGHDT and CDR2 YNNKEL come from the germline V gene (reference sequence).

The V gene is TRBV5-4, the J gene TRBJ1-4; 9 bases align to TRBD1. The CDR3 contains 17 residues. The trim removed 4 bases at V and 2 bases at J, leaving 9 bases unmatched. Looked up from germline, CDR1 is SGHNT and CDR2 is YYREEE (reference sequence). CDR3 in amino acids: CASSPPPTGGTNEKLFF. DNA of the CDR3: TGTGCCAGCAGCCCACCCCCAACAGGGGGCACTAATGAAAAACTGTTTTTT.

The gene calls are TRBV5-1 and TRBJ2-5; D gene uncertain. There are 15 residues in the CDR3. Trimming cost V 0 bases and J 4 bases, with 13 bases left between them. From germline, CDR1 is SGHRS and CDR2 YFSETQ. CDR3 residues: CASSLGASGGETQYF. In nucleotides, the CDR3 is TGCGCCAGCAGCTTGGGGGCGTCTGGTGGAGAGACCCAGTACTTC.

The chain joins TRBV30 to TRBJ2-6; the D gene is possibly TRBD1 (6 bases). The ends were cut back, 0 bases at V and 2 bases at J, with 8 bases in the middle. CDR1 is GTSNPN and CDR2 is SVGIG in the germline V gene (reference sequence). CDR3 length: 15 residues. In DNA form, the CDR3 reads TGTGCCTGGAGTGTTCACAGGGCTGGGGCCAACGTCCTGACTTTC. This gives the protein CAWSVHRAGANVLTF.

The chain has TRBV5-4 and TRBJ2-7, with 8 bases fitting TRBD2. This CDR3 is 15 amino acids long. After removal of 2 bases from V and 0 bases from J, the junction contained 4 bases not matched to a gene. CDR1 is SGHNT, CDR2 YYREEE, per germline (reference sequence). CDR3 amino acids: CASSFASGRSYEQYF. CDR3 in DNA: TGTGCCAGCAGCTTTGCTAGCGGGCGCTCCTACGAGCAGTACTTC.

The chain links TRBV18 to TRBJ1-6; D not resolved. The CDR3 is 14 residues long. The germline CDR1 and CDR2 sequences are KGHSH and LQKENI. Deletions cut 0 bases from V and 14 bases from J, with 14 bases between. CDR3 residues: CASSPPGSPGTLHF. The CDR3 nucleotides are TGTGCCAGCTCACCACCGGGCAGCCCAGGAACCCTCCACTTT.